These 29 T cell receptor beta chains were all obtained from the same sample, sequenced in a study of cytomegalovirus exposure and HLA in healthy donors. Profiling relied on immunoSEQ multiplex PCR, and the TCRdb table lists in-frame clones only, not all of them. Of some 54,000 clones detected, 75% to 95% appear once; the ten largest clones hold about 3%. The sample taken for sequencing was PBMCs. The receptors derive from a young man in good health and CMV-seronegative.

This clone was observed once. The chain combines TRBV11-2 with TRBJ1-1, with D uncertain. This CDR3 has 14 residues. Trimming left V 1 base short and J 1 base short, with 7 bases between. CDR1 and CDR2 (germline): SGHAT, FQNNGV. As DNA, the CDR3 is TGTGCCAGCAGCTTAGTAGCAGCGAACACTGAAGCTTTCTTT. Amino acids: CASSLVAANTEAFF.

The chain employs TRBV6-6 and TRBJ1-2; 10 nucleotides line up with TRBD1. This CDR3 region has 16 residues. Germline loops: CDR1 MNHNY, CDR2 SVGAGI (reference sequence). The trim removed 4 bases at V and 10 bases at J, leaving 15 bases unmatched. The CDR3 bases are TGTGCCAGCAGTTCACTCGCCGGGACAGGGGTCAGGGACTACACCTTC. Residues: CASSSLAGTGVRDYTF.

This chain uses TRBV7-9 with TRBJ2-7; no reliable D call. Per the germline V gene, CDR1 is SEHNR and CDR2 is FQNEAQ (reference sequence). Trimming took 5 bases from V and 5 from J, leaving 22 bases between them. The CDR3 contains 16 residues. The CDR3 sequence is CASSAAESGGSDEQYF. CDR3 coding DNA: TGTGCCAGCAGCGCCGCAGAGTCCGGCGGCTCGGACGAGCAGTACTTC.

This chain uses TRBV10-2 with TRBJ2-3; tentative D call: TRBD2 (5 bases). The germline V gene encodes CDR1 WSHSY and CDR2 SAAADI. Trimming left V 3 bases short and J 2 bases short, with 9 bases between. The CDR3 is made up of 14 amino acids. CDR3: CASSDGRITDTQYF. CDR3 coding DNA: TGCGCCAGCAGTGATGGGAGAATCACAGATACGCAGTATTTT.

The CDR3 protein is CASSEAQYEQYF. CDR3 bases: TGTGCCAGCAGTGAAGCCCAGTACGAGCAGTACTTC. V and J are TRBV6-1 and TRBJ2-7, with no clear D. This CDR3 region has 12 residues. Per germline, CDR1 MNHNS and CDR2 SASEGT. The ends were cut back, 0 bases at V and 4 bases at J, with 4 bases in the middle.

This clone was seen a few times. The gene calls are TRBV11-2 and TRBJ1-5, with D perhaps TRBD1 (6 bases). This CDR3 spans 16 amino acids. V was pared by 5 bases and J by 2 bases, with 16 bases between. CDR1 and CDR2 from the germline V gene are SGHAT and FQNNGV. CDR3 in amino acids: CASSHFRGKGNQPQHF. The CDR3 region has the DNA TGTGCCAGCAGCCATTTCAGGGGAAAGGGCAATCAGCCCCAGCATTTT.

This clone turned up a few times. The CDR3 spells CASSQVIGGTYEQYF. CDR3 nucleotide sequence: TGCGCCAGCAGCCAAGTTATCGGCGGTACCTACGAGCAGTACTTC. The chain recombines TRBV4-1 with TRBJ2-7; D gene uncertain. Trimming took off 1 base at V and 2 bases at J, with 12 bases between the two ends. CDR3 length equals 15 residues. CDR1 and CDR2 (germline): MGHRA, YSYEKL.

This clone was seen a single time. This chain links TRBV5-1 with TRBJ1-2, with D possibly TRBD1 on 6 matching bases. CDR1 and CDR2 from the germline V gene are SGHRS and YFSETQ. CDR3 length: 15 amino acids. The V gene lost 0 bases and the J gene lost 4 bases, with 13 bases spanning the gap. CDR3 amino acids: CASSLVVRGSYGYTF. The CDR3 region has the DNA TGCGCCAGCAGCTTGGTTGTCAGGGGAAGCTATGGCTACACCTTC.

The CDR3 nucleotides are TGTGCCAGCAGCGTAGGACAGGGAAATGGCTACACCTTC. Its protein is CASSVGQGNGYTF. The chain recombines TRBV9 with TRBJ1-2; 7 bases line up with TRBD1. CDR1 and CDR2 from the germline V gene are SGDLS and YYNGEE. V was clipped by 0 bases and J by 6 bases; unmatched bases: 2. This CDR3 is 13 amino acids long.

This chain uses TRBV5-6 with TRBJ2-7, with 8 bases that match TRBD1. The CDR3 loop spans 15 amino acids. Per germline, CDR1 SGHDT and CDR2 YYEEEE. Trimming removed 4 bases from V and 6 bases from J; junction bases left unmatched: 12. The CDR3 bases are TGTGCCAGCAGCCGATGGACAGGGAGGAAGGGCGAGCAGTACTTC. Translating it yields CASSRWTGRKGEQYF.

The rearrangement uses TRBV6-6 and TRBJ2-3; no definite D call. This CDR3 region has 16 residues. From germline, CDR1 is MNHNY and CDR2 SVGAGI (reference sequence). V dropped 2 bases and J dropped 3 bases, with 15 bases sitting between them. The CDR3 region has the DNA TGTGCCAGCAGTTACATGATTGGTGTTAGAACAGATACGCAGTATTTT. It translates to CASSYMIGVRTDTQYF.

The chain couples TRBV7-9 to TRBJ2-1, with 9 nucleotides matching TRBD2. Germline CDR1 is SEHNR and CDR2 is FQNEAQ (reference sequence). The CDR3 totals 17 residues. J was trimmed by 3 bases and V by 1 base; bases with no gene match: 7. The CDR3 DNA reads TGTGCCAGCAGCTTAGTAGGTAAGACTAGCGGCTACAATGAGCAGTTCTTC. Translated: CASSLVGKTSGYNEQFF.

This clone was picked up one time. The chain links TRBV5-1 to TRBJ2-7; a weak D match, TRBD2 (7 bases). Trimming shortened V by 2 bases and J by 3 bases, and 15 bases separated the two germline ends. Per germline, CDR1 SGHRS and CDR2 YFSETQ. The CDR3 loop spans 15 amino acids. This CDR3 is CASSLGGGTRYEQYF. The CDR3 bases are TGCGCCAGCAGCTTAGGGGGGGGGACACGCTACGAGCAGTACTTC.

The gene calls are TRBV7-2 and TRBJ2-1; 9 nucleotides agree with TRBD2. After removal of 1 base from V and 12 bases from J, the junction contained 1 base not matched to a gene. In germline, CDR1 is SGHTA, CDR2 FQGNSA. This CDR3 is 12 amino acids long. The CDR3 DNA follows: TGTGCCAGCAGCTTAGTGGGACTAGCGCAGTTCTTC. Protein: CASSLVGLAQFF.

This sequence joins TRBV9 and TRBJ2-1; D not resolved. The CDR3 length is 15 residues. Trimming pared 0 bases from V and 8 bases from J, leaving 15 bases between. The germline CDR1 and CDR2 sequences are SGDLS and YYNGEE. The CDR3 here is CASSVGSAEAHEQFF. The CDR3 bases are TGTGCCAGCAGCGTAGGGTCAGCCGAGGCCCATGAGCAGTTCTTC.

The V and J genes are TRBV5-4 and TRBJ2-2, with 7 bases lining up with TRBD1. Trimming removed 3 bases from V and 4 bases from J; junction bases left unmatched: 3. Germline V gives CDR1 SGHNT, CDR2 YYREEE (reference sequence). This CDR3 contains 14 residues. The CDR3 DNA is TGTGCCAGCAGCTGGGACAGATCCACCGGGGAGCTGTTTTTT. Protein: CASSWDRSTGELFF.

This chain joins TRBV4-1 and TRBJ2-1; 9 bases align to TRBD2. From germline, CDR1 is MGHRA and CDR2 YSYEKL. J lost 6 bases, V lost 2 bases, and 11 bases had no gene match. The CDR3 loop spans 17 amino acids. DNA for the CDR3: TGCGCCAGCAGCCAACCCAAGCGGGAGGTCTCCCGCAATGAGCAGTTCTTC. This sequence encodes CASSQPKREVSRNEQFF.

This clone was detected only a few times. The CDR3 region has the DNA TGTGCTTCCGTAGCGGGAGGAGAGCAGTTCTTC. Translating it yields CASVAGGEQFF. The rearrangement uses TRBV11-2 and TRBJ2-1; 10 bases fit TRBD2. The CDR3 is made up of 11 amino acids. Germline CDR1 is SGHAT and CDR2 is FQNNGV.

The V call is TRBV4-2, the J call TRBJ1-2; TRBD1 aligns across 7 bases. Germline CDR1 and CDR2: LGHNA and YNFKEQ. V lost 4 bases to trimming and J lost 8 bases; unmatched junction nucleotides: 13. This CDR3 is built from 15 residues. The CDR3 protein is CASSPRVGGGWGYTF. CDR3 coding DNA: TGTGCCAGCAGCCCGCGCGTAGGAGGGGGCTGGGGCTACACCTTC.

CDR3 nucleotides: TGTGCCAGCAGCGTAGCCGGACAGGGCTACACAGATACGCAGTATTTT. Translated: CASSVAGQGYTDTQYF. The chain has TRBV9 and TRBJ2-3; TRBD1 matches 8 bases. CDR1 and CDR2 (germline): SGDLS, YYNGEE. V shed 0 bases, J shed 2 bases, and the junction held 5 bases outside the gene matches. CDR3 length: 16 amino acids.

This chain links TRBV6-1 with TRBJ2-5; 8 nucleotides line up with TRBD1. The CDR3 runs to 15 residues. The germline gives CDR1 MNHNS, CDR2 SASEGT. Trimming cost V 2 bases and J 3 bases; bases outside gene matches: 5. The CDR3 reads CASSEPRTGKETQYF. For the CDR3, the DNA is TGTGCCAGCAGTGAACCACGGACAGGGAAAGAGACCCAGTACTTC.

J is TRBJ1-5 and V is TRBV11-2; D may be TRBD1 (5 bases). The CDR3 is 13 residues long. Between the trimmed V and J ends, which lost 5 bases and 0 bases, there was a span of 5 bases. Per the germline V gene, CDR1 is SGHAT and CDR2 is FQNNGV. The CDR3 spells CASSRGSNQPQHF. The CDR3 nucleotides read TGTGCCAGCAGCAGGGGTAGCAATCAGCCCCAGCATTTT.

The rearrangement links TRBV5-4 to TRBJ1-2, with 8 bases that match TRBD1. This CDR3 region has 15 residues. The J segment lost 4 bases and the V segment lost 5 bases, leaving 10 bases of the junction unmatched. Germline V CDR1 and CDR2: SGHNT, YYREEE (reference sequence). CDR3 nucleotide sequence: TGTGCCAGCAGGACCGACAGGGGAAGTGGCTATGGCTACACCTTC. Its translation: CASRTDRGSGYGYTF.

CDR3 nucleotides: TGTGCCATCAGTGAGTCGACTCGACAGGGGGCCTACGAGCAGTACTTC. Its translation is CAISESTRQGAYEQYF. This chain uses TRBV10-3 with TRBJ2-7, with 9 nucleotides matching TRBD1. Germline V CDR1 and CDR2: ENHRY, SYGVKD. The CDR3 runs 16 residues. V trimming: 0 bases; J trimming: 2 bases; junction bases outside the gene matches: 5.

CDR3 in amino acids: CASSPGQTGVYEQYF. The CDR3 bases are TGTGCCAGCTCACCCGGGCAGACAGGGGTTTACGAGCAGTACTTC. The J gene is TRBJ2-7, the V gene TRBV18, with TRBD1 matching over 8 bases. Germline lookup yields CDR1 KGHSH and CDR2 LQKENI. V gave up 3 bases and J gave up 4 bases; unmatched junction bases: 8. The CDR3 has 15 amino acids.

The chain couples TRBV7-9 to TRBJ2-7; tentative D call: TRBD2 (5 bases). The CDR3 has 13 amino acids. Germline-derived CDR1 and CDR2 are SEHNR and FQNEAQ (reference sequence). Trimming removed 4 bases from V and 3 bases from J, with 10 bases in between. CDR3 in DNA: TGTGCCAGCAGCTCCGGGGTTGGCTACGAGCAGTACTTC. Translation: CASSSGVGYEQYF.

The chain links TRBV28 to TRBJ1-2; TRBD1 is a possible D gene (5 bases). Trimming took off 2 bases at V and 4 bases at J, with 8 bases between the two ends. The CDR3 is 13 residues long. CDR1 MDHEN and CDR2 SYDVKM come from the germline V gene. CDR3 protein: CASSLGAGYGYTF. As DNA, the CDR3 is TGTGCCAGCAGTTTAGGGGCAGGCTATGGCTACACCTTC.

This clone was picked up a small number of times. The genes are TRBV28 and TRBJ1-4; D gene unclear. The V gene lost 2 bases and the J gene lost 2 bases, with 9 bases spanning the gap. Germline V gene sequence: CDR1 MDHEN, CDR2 SYDVKM. The CDR3 loop spans 15 amino acids. The DNA of the CDR3 is TGTGCCAGCAGTTTACCGGGGAGGACTAATGAAAAACTGTTTTTT. It is translated as CASSLPGRTNEKLFF.

This sequence joins TRBV2 and TRBJ2-7; no clear D. V was trimmed by 6 bases and J by 4 bases, leaving 7 bases between them. In germline, CDR1 is SNHLY, CDR2 FYNNEI. The CDR3 length is 11 residues. CDR3 amino acids: CASSPKYEQYF. The CDR3 coding sequence is TGTGCCAGCAGCCCTAAGTACGAGCAGTACTTC.